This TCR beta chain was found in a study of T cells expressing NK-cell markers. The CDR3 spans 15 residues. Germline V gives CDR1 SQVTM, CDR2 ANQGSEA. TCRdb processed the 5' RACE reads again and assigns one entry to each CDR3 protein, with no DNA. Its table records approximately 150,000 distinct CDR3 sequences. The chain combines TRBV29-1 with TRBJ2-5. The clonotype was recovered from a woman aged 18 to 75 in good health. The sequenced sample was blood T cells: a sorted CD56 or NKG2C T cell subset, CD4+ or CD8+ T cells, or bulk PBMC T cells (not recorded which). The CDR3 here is CSALRRLYEEETQYF.